The sequence of this T cell receptor (beta chain) was determined in a study of blood T cells in healthy people across ages. The CDR3 extends over 14 amino acids. Germline V gene data show CDR1 as MNHEY and CDR2 as SMNVEV (reference sequence). Trimming took off 5 bases at V and 5 bases at J, with 15 bases between the two ends. Sample-barcoded 5' priming and a J-beta primer mix drove a second PCR of roughly 6 to 12 cycles. TCRdb re-derived calls from the 5' RACE reads in MiXCR, one entry per CDR3 protein. The data hold 700,000 or so distinct CDR3 sequences, with around two fifths observed a single time. The sample holds many counts of this clonotype.

V is TRBV27 and J is TRBJ1-2; no clear D. This receptor was taken from a man at least 80 years old in good health. Sequenced input: blood. The chain's CDR3 is CASSLADGLYGYTF. DNA of the CDR3: TGTGCCAGCAGTCTGGCGGACGGGCTATATGGCTACACCTTC.